The 30 T cell receptor beta chains presented below share a single source sample, sequenced in a study of identical twins. TCRdb independently ran MiXCR on the 5' RACE reads; one entry per CDR3 protein. The sample holds 1.5 million or so distinct CDR3 sequences, around 33% seen once. What was sequenced was cord blood. Receptors were obtained from a newborn girl in good health.

This chain uses TRBV2 with TRBJ2-1; 9 nucleotides align to TRBD1. Germline CDR1 is SNHLY and CDR2 is FYNNEI. This CDR3 contains 15 residues. V lost 3 bases to trimming and J lost 4 bases; unmatched junction nucleotides: 4. The CDR3 sequence: CASSEDRGTYNEQFF. The CDR3 DNA sequence: TGTGCCAGCAGTGAGGACAGGGGCACATACAATGAGCAGTTCTTC.

Notes on this clonotype: A read error is possible here, since a much larger clone lies one base away. The gene calls are TRBV9 and TRBJ2-1, with D perhaps TRBD1 or TRBD2 (5 bases each). The tail of the sequence fits TRBJ2-7 better, so the J call may be wrong. The CDR3 spans 15 residues. CDR1 and CDR2 (germline): SGDLS, YYNGEE. The CDR3 is CASSVGGRESNEQYF. The CDR3 DNA follows: TGTGCCAGCAGCGTAGGAGGCAGGGAGAGCAATGAGCAGTACTTC.

The chain has TRBV30 and TRBJ2-7; TRBD1 matches 7 bases. Trimming removed 2 bases from V and 5 bases from J; junction bases left unmatched: 6. The length of the CDR3 is 13 residues. Germline V gene lookup returns CDR1 GTSNPN and CDR2 SVGIG (reference sequence). Here the CDR3 reads CAWSYRGQDEQYF. The CDR3 nucleotides are TGTGCCTGGAGTTATAGGGGGCAGGACGAGCAGTACTTC.

The J gene is TRBJ2-1, the V gene TRBV9; D is possibly TRBD2 (6 bases). The CDR3 has 15 residues. The ends were cut back, 5 bases at V and 6 bases at J, with 18 bases in the middle. From germline, CDR1 is SGDLS and CDR2 YYNGEE. CDR3 DNA sequence: TGTGCCAGCAGTCAGGGTTTACGGGAGCTCAATGAGCAGTTCTTC. Translated, it gives CASSQGLRELNEQFF.

This clonotype was observed a handful of times. This CDR3 is CASSSSGRNLYNEQFF. CDR3 DNA sequence: TGTGCCAGCAGCTCTAGCGGGAGGAATCTCTACAATGAGCAGTTCTTC. V usage is TRBV28 and J usage is TRBJ2-1; 11 nucleotides agree with TRBD2. CDR1 and CDR2 (germline): MDHEN, SYDVKM. This CDR3 region has 16 residues. Losses at the gene ends were 6 bases for V and 3 bases for J; bases not matched to a gene: 7.

This chain uses TRBV15 with TRBJ1-6, with D unclear. Germline loops: CDR1 LNHNV, CDR2 YYDKDF (reference sequence). The CDR3 consists of 13 residues. The V and J ends lost 3 bases and 7 bases respectively, with 7 bases between them. The CDR3 region has the DNA TGTGCCACCAGCAGCCGAGAAAATTCACCCCTCCACTTT. Protein product: CATSSRENSPLHF.

This chain links TRBV2 with TRBJ2-5; 11 bases are shared with TRBD2. CDR3 length equals 18 residues. Germline trimming cut 0 bases from V and 4 bases from J; bases unmatched to any gene: 10. Germline CDR1 and CDR2: SNHLY and FYNNEI. CDR3: CASSEALLRLAGSETQYF. The CDR3 nucleotides are TGTGCCAGCAGTGAAGCGCTTCTTAGACTAGCGGGATCAGAGACCCAGTACTTC.

This clonotype was counted a few times. The chain joins TRBV6-5 to TRBJ2-1; TRBD2 is a possible D gene (5 bases). V was cut by 2 bases and J by 5 bases, with 19 bases left in between. Germline V gene lookup returns CDR1 MNHEY and CDR2 SVGAGI. This CDR3 region has 17 residues. The CDR3 bases are TGTGCCAGCAGTTACGGTCACCGGAGCGGACCCAACAATGAGCAGTTCTTC. Translation: CASSYGHRSGPNNEQFF.

This clonotype was observed a few times. The V and J genes are TRBV6-1 and TRBJ2-1; 8 nucleotides agree with TRBD1. The CDR3 loop spans 13 amino acids. CDR1 MNHNS and CDR2 SASEGT come from the germline V gene. V dropped 10 bases and J dropped 9; count of bases not matched to a gene: 11. CDR3 protein: CATGSGGFFEQFF. CDR3 nucleotide sequence: TGTGCCACCGGTTCAGGGGGCTTTTTTGAGCAGTTCTTC.

There are many counts of this clonotype. The rearrangement uses TRBV13 and TRBJ2-3, with D tentatively TRBD2 (5 bases). CDR3 length: 15 amino acids. Trimming left V 5 bases short and J 5 bases short, with 17 bases between. Germline V gene sequence: CDR1 PRHDT, CDR2 FYEKMQ (reference sequence). The CDR3 here is CASSDRTAGIDTQYF. The CDR3 nucleotides are TGTGCCAGCAGCGATCGGACCGCCGGGATAGATACGCAGTATTTT.

V and J are TRBV5-1 and TRBJ1-4; possibly TRBD1 for D (5 bases). Trimming shortened V by 0 bases and J by 5 bases, and 17 bases separated the two germline ends. This CDR3 has 17 residues. Germline values: CDR1 SGHRS, CDR2 YFSETQ. In DNA form, the CDR3 reads TGCGCCAGCAGCTTGGTTCCGGGGCCAGCGAGAAATGAAAAACTGTTTTTT. Protein: CASSLVPGPARNEKLFF.

Points on this clonotype: This sequence may be a read error, since a much larger clone differs from it by one base. V is TRBV2 and J is TRBJ2-1; D may be TRBD2 (6 bases). Trimming shortened V by 5 bases and J by 13 bases, and 18 bases separated the two germline ends. This CDR3 region has 13 residues. Germline CDR1 reads SNHLY; CDR2 reads FYNNEI. The CDR3 region has the DNA TGTGCCAGCAGTCAAGGGAGGCAAGAGACCCAGTTCTTC. It translates to CASSQGRQETQFF.

This clonotype was counted at least ten times. The V and J genes are TRBV6-6 and TRBJ2-3; maybe TRBD2 (5 bases). V shed 0 bases and J shed 10 bases, with 11 bases lying between them. CDR3 length equals 13 residues. Germline V gene sequence: CDR1 MNHNY, CDR2 SVGAGI (reference sequence). CDR3: CASSYSASPAQYF. DNA for the CDR3: TGTGCCAGCAGTTACTCGGCTAGCCCCGCGCAGTATTTT.

There are many counts of this clonotype. The chain is built from TRBV2 and TRBJ2-4; TRBD2 is a possible D gene (6 bases). There are 14 residues in the CDR3. Trimming pared 3 bases from V and 6 bases from J, leaving 12 bases between. The V gene's germline CDR1 is SNHLY and CDR2 FYNNEI. In DNA, the CDR3 is TGTGCCAGCAGTGAGCGGGGAGTCATAAACATTCAGTACTTC. Protein product: CASSERGVINIQYF. The whole variable domain, filled in from reference TRBV2 and TRBJ2-4, reads EPEVTQTPSHQVTQMGQEVILRCVPISNHLYFYWYRQILGQKVEFLVSFYNNEISEKSEIFDDQFSVERPDGSNFTLKIRSTKLEDSAMYFCASSERGVINIQYFGAGTRLSVL.

V and J are TRBV18 and TRBJ2-7; D is undetermined. V lost 1 base and J lost 3, with 10 bases in between. The CDR3 is made up of 14 amino acids. CDR1 and CDR2 (germline): KGHSH, LQKENI. The CDR3 reads CASSPLATHYEQYF. CDR3 DNA: TGTGCCAGCTCACCACTCGCCACCCACTACGAGCAGTACTTC.

This chain connects TRBV6-6 to TRBJ1-5, with D hard to call. The germline V gene has CDR1 MNHNY and CDR2 SVGAGI (reference sequence). The ends were cut back, 2 bases at V and 4 bases at J, with 6 bases in the middle. The CDR3 totals 13 residues. CDR3 DNA sequence: TGTGCCAGCAGTTACGCAGAAAATCAGCCCCAGCATTTT. It encodes CASSYAENQPQHF.

The chain recombines TRBV29-1 with TRBJ1-1; a possible D gene is TRBD1 (6 bases). CDR3 length: 13 amino acids. V was pared by 4 bases and J by 1 base, with 10 bases between. The germline V gene has CDR1 SQVTM and CDR2 ANQGSEA. The CDR3 DNA reads TGCAGCGTTGGATTGACAGGGAACACTGAAGCTTTCTTT. Translation gives CSVGLTGNTEAFF. The variable domain in full, with the rest retrieved from reference TRBV29-1 and TRBJ1-1, is SAVISQKPSRDICQRGTSLTIQCQVDSQVTMMFWYRQQPGQSLTLIATANQGSEATYESGFVIDKFPISRPNLTFSTLTVSNMSPEDSSIYLCSVGLTGNTEAFFGQGTRLTVV.

This clonotype came up a few times. The chain couples TRBV27 to TRBJ2-1; a possible D gene is TRBD1 (6 bases). Trimming cost V 6 bases and J 5 bases, with 20 bases left between them. Per the germline V gene, CDR1 is MNHEY and CDR2 is SMNVEV (reference sequence). The CDR3 is 16 residues long. The CDR3 bases are TGTGCCAGCAGCCTCCGGCAGGGGCTGCCTAACAATGAGCAGTTCTTC. Encoded protein: CASSLRQGLPNNEQFF.

This clonotype was seen more than once but under ten times. The DNA of the CDR3 is TGCGCCAGCAGCCCCGGACAGGGGCCCCCTAACTATGGCTACACCTTC. Amino acid sequence: CASSPGQGPPNYGYTF. This rearrangement joins TRBV5-1 to TRBJ1-2, with 9 nucleotides matching TRBD1. The CDR3 length is 16 residues. The germline V gene has CDR1 SGHRS and CDR2 YFSETQ. Trimming at V came to 4 bases and at J to 0 bases, leaving 7 bases not matched to a gene. Together with reference TRBV5-1 and TRBJ1-2, the CDR3 gives the full variable domain: KAGVTQTPRYLIKTRGQQVTLSCSPISGHRSVSWYQQTPGQGLQFLFEYFSETQRNKGNFPGRFSGRQFSNSRSEMNVSTLELGDSALYLCASSPGQGPPNYGYTFGSGTRLTVV.

In this sample, this clonotype turned up a few times. The chain combines TRBV11-2 with TRBJ2-5, with 7 bases that match TRBD2. J was trimmed by 2 bases and V by 5 bases; bases with no gene match: 17. Germline V gene sequence: CDR1 SGHAT, CDR2 FQNNGV. CDR3 length: 18 amino acids. The CDR3: CASSRTRGVLKFQETQYF. Written as DNA, the CDR3 is TGTGCCAGCAGCCGGACTAGAGGAGTTCTAAAATTTCAAGAGACCCAGTACTTC.

The chain has TRBV4-3 and TRBJ1-1; D gene unclear. Trimming took off 3 bases at V and 1 base at J, with 12 bases between the two ends. CDR3 length equals 15 residues. Germline CDR1 LGHNA, CDR2 YSLEER. The CDR3 DNA reads as TGCGCCAGCAGCCACTTATTGAGAGGGAACACTGAAGCTTTCTTT. Protein sequence: CASSHLLRGNTEAFF.

The rearrangement uses TRBV29-1 and TRBJ2-2; weak D call: TRBD1 (5 bases). Germline V gene lookup returns CDR1 SQVTM and CDR2 ANQGSEA. V shed 7 bases and J shed 4 bases, with 13 bases lying between them. The CDR3 spans 13 residues. The CDR3 region has the DNA TGCAGCGCCAGGACAAGGGGCACCGGGGAGCTGTTTTTT. It encodes CSARTRGTGELFF.

V is TRBV29-1 and J is TRBJ2-2; maybe TRBD1 (6 bases). Per the germline V gene, CDR1 is SQVTM and CDR2 is ANQGSEA. CDR3 length: 14 residues. The ends were cut back, 5 bases at V and 6 bases at J, with 16 bases in the middle. This CDR3 reads CSVLKQGGSGELFF. The DNA for the CDR3 is TGCAGCGTTCTCAAACAGGGCGGTTCCGGGGAGCTGTTTTTT.

This clonotype occurred a few times. The chain uses TRBV7-9 and TRBJ1-1; D gene unclear. Germline V CDR1 and CDR2: SEHNR, FQNEAQ (reference sequence). The CDR3 is made up of 15 amino acids. The V end lost 1 base, the J end lost 1 base, and 10 bases lay between the germline ends. The CDR3 sequence is CASSLGHYRNTEAFF. The CDR3 bases are TGTGCCAGCAGCTTAGGACATTACCGGAACACTGAAGCTTTCTTT.

This clonotype was counted ten times or more. The V gene is TRBV28, the J gene TRBJ1-2; D might be TRBD1 (5 bases). V lost 3 bases to trimming and J lost 7 bases, with 6 bases between them. The CDR3 spans 11 residues. Germline V gives CDR1 MDHEN, CDR2 SYDVKM. CDR3 loop: CASSFRGGYTF. In DNA, the CDR3 is TGTGCCAGCAGTTTTAGGGGTGGCTACACCTTC.

This chain joins TRBV6-5 and TRBJ2-1; the D is unclear. The DNA end favors TRBJ2-7, so the J call may be wrong. The CDR3 is made up of 14 amino acids. CDR1 and CDR2 from the germline V gene are MNHEY and SVGAGI. In DNA, the CDR3 is TGTGCCAGCAGCCTCAATGGGCCCCACAATGAGCAGTACTTC. It specifies CASSLNGPHNEQYF.

The rearrangement joins TRBV15 to TRBJ1-5, with TRBD1 matching over 9 bases. The CDR3 loop spans 15 amino acids. V lost 8 bases, J lost 5 bases, and 10 bases stayed unmatched. Per the germline V gene, CDR1 is LNHNV and CDR2 is YYDKDF (reference sequence). For the CDR3, the DNA is TGTGCCACCGGCTCGCGGACAGGGGCTGATCAGCCCCAGCATTTT. Protein product: CATGSRTGADQPQHF.

The chain couples TRBV28 to TRBJ1-2; perhaps TRBD1 as D (5 bases). Per the germline V gene, CDR1 is MDHEN and CDR2 is SYDVKM. CDR3 length: 14 residues. V lost 6 bases, J lost 3 bases, and 14 bases lay in between. The CDR3 DNA reads TGTGCCAGCAGCTTAAGACAGTCCTACTATGGCTACACCTTC. Its translation is CASSLRQSYYGYTF.

This clonotype turned up a few times. The V gene is TRBV12-3 or TRBV12-4, the J gene TRBJ2-7, with 8 bases lining up with TRBD1. The V segment lost 6 bases and the J segment 5 bases; nucleotides outside the gene matches: 6. The CDR3 is 13 residues long. This CDR3 reads CASSARQGNEQYF. The CDR3 bases are TGTGCCAGCAGCGCCCGACAGGGGAACGAGCAGTACTTC.

Worth noting for this clonotype: This likely comes from a read error, as the CDR3 has no conserved phenylalanine or tryptophan at its end. The chain carries TRBV12-3 or TRBV12-4 and TRBJ2-2; TRBD2 agrees at 8 bases. The V gene end was trimmed by 10 bases and the J gene end by 0 bases; junction bases not matched to a gene: 7. There are 15 residues in the CDR3. CDR3 amino acids: CATSRGGSNTGELFL. In DNA form, the CDR3 reads TGTGCCACATCCCGGGGGGGGTCGAACACCGGGGAGCTGTTTTTA.